The next 26 T cell receptor delta chains were all read from a single sample in a study of Vδ1+ human thymocytes listed by TCRdb under 2018. Overall study outcomes, separate from this receptor: Unlike the oligoclonal repertoires in peripheral blood, the thymic TRG and TRD repertoires appeared highly polyclonal, with Gaussian CDR3 length distributions.

Their recognized antigens are unknown. TCRdb names Illumina MiSeq as the instrument used. RNA extraction was carried out with the RNeasy mini kit, and reverse transcription was then done using Superscript III. To generate the CDR3 amplicons, a multiplex PCR was run using pooled V-gene forward primers together with a constant-region reverse primer that carried Illumina adaptor overhangs. In TCRdb, clones were called once more from the public reads by CATT, and rows of identical DNA were later combined. Recorded for this sample are tens of thousands of delta-chain clones; roughly 16% of them occurred a single time. About 0.35% of the sample is in the top ten clones. Material for sequencing was Vdelta1+ gamma-delta thymocytes from the thymus. Reading the label with the study, this specimen's cell subset or site is: FACS-sorted CD3+ TCRalphabeta- TCRVdelta1+ TCRVdelta2- thymocytes. These receptors came from a girl under three years old who had congenital heart surgery.

The chain uses TRDV1 and TRDJ1, with a possible D match to TRDD3 (5 bases). The CDR3 is 17 amino acids. Looked up from germline, CDR1 is TSWWSYY and CDR2 is QGS. Trimming left V 0 bases short and J 0 bases short, with 14 bases between. CDR3 region: CALGELPGRGYTDKLIF. The CDR3 nucleotides are TGTGCTCTTGGGGAACTCCCGGGCCGGGGGTACACCGATAAACTCATCTTT.

This chain connects TRDV1 to TRDJ1; 13 bases are shared with TRDD3. Germline values: CDR1 TSWWSYY, CDR2 QGS. V shed 5 bases, J shed 1 base, and the junction held 16 bases outside the gene matches. The CDR3 contains 20 residues. CDR3 coding DNA: TGTGCTCTTGGGACTCCGCGGGGAATACTGGGGGATACGGGCACCGATAAACTCATCTTT. Translated, it gives CALGTPRGILGDTGTDKLIF.

The chain joins TRDV1 to TRDJ1, with a weak D call TRDD3 (9 bases). Germline V gene lookup returns CDR1 TSWWSYY and CDR2 QGS. The V gene lost 0 bases and the J gene lost 0 bases, with 32 bases spanning the gap. There are 23 residues in the CDR3. The CDR3 sequence: CALGELGGLPNRGIPVYTDKLIF. CDR3 coding DNA: TGTGCTCTTGGGGAACTGGGGGGCCTTCCTAACCGGGGGATACCCGTGTACACCGATAAACTCATCTTT.

This clone was seen a few times. The chain uses TRDV1 and TRDJ1, with a tentative D call TRDD3 (5 bases). Looked up from germline, CDR1 is TSWWSYY and CDR2 is QGS. V lost 4 bases and J lost 8, with 20 bases in between. The CDR3 length is 15 residues. For the CDR3, the DNA is TGTGCTCTTGGGGCCCCAACGTCCCTGGGCGGGAAACTCATCTTT. Translation gives CALGAPTSLGGKLIF.

By sample share, this clone is medium-sized. This sequence joins TRDV2 and TRDJ1, with 13 bases aligning to TRDD3. Germline CDR1 reads GEAIGNYY; CDR2 reads EKD. J was trimmed by 5 bases and V by 7 bases; bases with no gene match: 6. The CDR3 is 14 amino acids. In nucleotides, the CDR3 is TGTGCCTGCTATACTGGGGGATACGAAGATAAACTCATCTTT. Translated: CACYTGGYEDKLIF.

To note about this clone: Germline and junction disagree at one end, which may indicate a read error. V is TRDV1 and J is TRDJ1; no firm D call. Per the germline V gene, CDR1 is TSWWSYY and CDR2 is QGS. The CDR3 is made up of 24 amino acids. CDR3 DNA: TGTGCTCTTGGGGAACCCCGTCGGCCTAGGGGTATTCGGGACCCAGGGTTGTACACTGATAAACTCATCTTT. This gives the protein CALGEPRRPRGIRDPGLYTDKLIF.

The table lists this clone with a few counts. The genes are TRDV1 and TRDJ1, with D perhaps matching TRDD2 (6 bases). V gave up 3 bases and J gave up 0 bases, with 23 bases separating them. The CDR3 runs 19 residues. Germline values: CDR1 TSWWSYY, CDR2 QGS. CDR3 protein: CALGERRGPRPFHTDKLIF. The CDR3 region has the DNA TGTGCTCTTGGGGAGCGCCGGGGGCCCCGCCCCTTCCACACCGATAAACTCATCTTT.

Only a few counts were recorded for this clone. The chain carries TRDV1 and TRDJ1; 11 nucleotides match TRDD3. Trimming at V came to 0 bases and at J to 10 bases, leaving 16 bases not matched to a gene. From germline, CDR1 is TSWWSYY and CDR2 QGS. The CDR3 covers 18 residues. CDR3 in DNA: TGTGCTCTTGGGGAACTGGCCCCCTTTGGGGGATACGAAGGCAGACTCATCTTT. Amino acid sequence: CALGELAPFGGYEGRLIF.

A note on this clone: This may be a read error, as it is one base from a much larger clone. The same CDR3 arises from other DNA sequences in this sample as well. This rearrangement joins TRAV29/DV5 to TRDJ1; D is undetermined. The CDR3 totals 13 residues. Per germline, CDR1 NSMFDY and CDR2 ISSIKDK. The CDR3 region is CAASARPDDKLIF. DNA for the CDR3: TGTGCCGCAAGCGCCAGACCTGATGATAAACTCATCTTT.

The gene calls are TRDV1 and TRDJ1, with 8 bases aligning to TRDD3. Germline V CDR1 and CDR2: TSWWSYY, QGS. V shed 3 bases and J 1 base; nucleotides not matched to a gene: 25. This CDR3 has 22 amino acids. CDR3 sequence reads: CALGEPLDGARLGDWSTDKLIF. Here the CDR3 DNA reads TGTGCTCTTGGGGAGCCCCTCGACGGCGCGAGGTTGGGGGATTGGAGCACCGATAAACTCATCTTT.

The rearrangement uses TRDV1 and TRDJ1; D is uncertain. Germline V lookup: CDR1 TSWWSYY, CDR2 QGS. The CDR3 consists of 14 residues. Trimming cost V 6 bases and J 0 bases, with 11 bases left between them. CDR3 coding DNA: TGTGCTCTTGGTCGACCTCGGTACACCGATAAACTCATCTTT. It specifies CALGRPRYTDKLIF.

The genes are TRDV1 and TRDJ1; TRDD3 matches at 11 bases. Germline trimming cut 1 base from V and 2 bases from J; bases unmatched to any gene: 24. The CDR3 has 23 amino acids. Germline V lookup: CDR1 TSWWSYY, CDR2 QGS. This CDR3 is CALGEPCLPTEGVLGDRTDKLIF. DNA for the CDR3: TGTGCTCTTGGGGAACCGTGCCTTCCTACTGAGGGGGTACTGGGGGATAGAACCGATAAACTCATCTTT.

J is TRDJ1 and V is TRDV1; 11 nucleotides agree with TRDD3. Looked up from germline, CDR1 is TSWWSYY and CDR2 is QGS. The CDR3 has 24 residues. J gave up 1 base and V 4 bases, and 29 bases lay outside the gene matches. The CDR3 loop reads CALGVYHPWVGDTHEEEATDKLIF. In DNA form, the CDR3 reads TGTGCTCTTGGGGTCTACCACCCGTGGGTGGGGGATACGCACGAAGAGGAGGCCACCGATAAACTCATCTTT.

This clone was seen only a few times. The chain combines TRAV29/DV5 with TRDJ1; TRDD3 matches at 11 bases. CDR3 length: 20 amino acids. Germline V gene lookup returns CDR1 NSMFDY and CDR2 ISSIKDK. Trimming took 1 base from V and 0 from J; bases not matched to a gene: 17. The CDR3 loop reads CAASSYVGLGDTVYTDKLIF. CDR3 sequence (DNA): TGTGCAGCAAGCTCGTACGTTGGGCTGGGGGATACCGTGTACACCGATAAACTCATCTTT.

The chain has TRDV1 and TRDJ1; 12 nucleotides agree with TRDD3. The CDR3 extends over 21 amino acids. The J segment lost 7 bases and the V segment lost 5 bases, leaving 26 bases of the junction unmatched. Germline V gene lookup returns CDR1 TSWWSYY and CDR2 QGS. CDR3 loop: CALGIERPFVLGDTKGGKLIF. The CDR3 DNA reads as TGTGCTCTTGGGATCGAACGACCCTTCGTACTGGGGGATACAAAAGGGGGTAAACTCATCTTT.

The V and J genes are TRDV1 and TRDJ1; TRDD3 matches at 11 bases. Germline V CDR1 and CDR2: TSWWSYY, QGS. The J segment lost 0 bases and the V segment lost 3 bases, leaving 36 bases of the junction unmatched. This CDR3 is built from 27 residues. In DNA form, the CDR3 reads TGTGCTCTTGGGGATCGAAGGAGGCTTCCTACGGGGCCAAACTGGGGGATAAAACACCTGTACACCGATAAACTCATCTTT. It yields the protein CALGDRRRLPTGPNWGIKHLYTDKLIF.

The chain uses TRDV3 and TRDJ1; the match to TRDD3 covers 8 bases. Germline V gene lookup returns CDR1 TVYSNPD and CDR2 GDNSRS (reference sequence). V lost 4 bases and J lost 8; bases outside the gene matches: 15. The length of the CDR3 is 14 residues. The CDR3 reads CAWPSRTWGYKLIF. CDR3 DNA sequence: TGTGCCTGGCCTTCCCGCACATGGGGATACAAACTCATCTTT.

The chain carries TRDV1 and TRDJ1, with 9 bases that match TRDD3. V shed 0 bases and J 3 bases; nucleotides not matched to a gene: 20. This CDR3 has 21 amino acids. Germline V gene data show CDR1 as TSWWSYY and CDR2 as QGS. The CDR3, as DNA: TGTGCTCTTGGGGAACTCCGGCCCGAGCACTGGGGGAACACCTACGCCGATAAACTCATCTTT. It translates to CALGELRPEHWGNTYADKLIF.

This chain joins TRDV1 and TRDJ1; a weak D match, TRDD2 (5 bases). The ends were cut back, 0 bases at V and 0 bases at J, with 23 bases in the middle. CDR1 and CDR2 (germline): TSWWSYY, QGS. This CDR3 region has 20 residues. The DNA for the CDR3 is TGTGCTCTTGGGGAACTAAGACTTTCCTTTACCAACCCGTACACCGATAAACTCATCTTT. Translation gives CALGELRLSFTNPYTDKLIF.

The V call is TRDV1, the J call TRDJ1; either TRDD2 or TRDD3 may fit D (5 bases each). Trimming shortened V by 0 bases and J by 3 bases, and 20 bases separated the two germline ends. Germline V lookup: CDR1 TSWWSYY, CDR2 QGS. This CDR3 has 18 residues. The chain's CDR3 is CALGELPSRGISSDKLIF. CDR3 coding DNA: TGTGCTCTTGGGGAACTACCTTCGCGAGGGATTAGTTCCGATAAACTCATCTTT.

V gene TRDV1 combines with J gene TRDJ1; 9 positions match TRDD3. Germline CDR1 reads TSWWSYY; CDR2 reads QGS. This CDR3 comprises 17 residues. V dropped 2 bases and J dropped 1; count of bases not matched to a gene: 8. Written as DNA, the CDR3 is TGTGCTCTTGGGGAAAAGACTGGGGGAAAGTGCACCGATAAACTCATCTTT. Protein: CALGEKTGGKCTDKLIF.

V gene TRDV1 combines with J gene TRDJ1; D remains unclear. CDR1 is TSWWSYY and CDR2 is QGS in the germline V gene. Trimming cost V 1 base and J 0 bases, with 15 bases left between them. CDR3 length equals 17 residues. CDR3 protein: CALGERPCGPDTDKLIF. The DNA for the CDR3 is TGTGCTCTTGGGGAACGCCCGTGTGGACCGGACACCGATAAACTCATCTTT.

The rearrangement joins TRDV1 to TRDJ1, with 7 bases matching TRDD3. The CDR3 runs to 18 residues. Losses at the gene ends were 4 bases for V and 3 bases for J; bases not matched to a gene: 17. Germline V gene data show CDR1 as TSWWSYY and CDR2 as QGS. The CDR3 region has the DNA TGTGCTCTTGGGGTAAGCCTATCCGGGATACAGTACGCCGATAAACTCATCTTT. Its protein product is CALGVSLSGIQYADKLIF.

This clone was counted a few times. The J gene is TRDJ1, the V gene TRDV1, with TRDD2 matching over 9 bases. Looked up from germline, CDR1 is TSWWSYY and CDR2 is QGS. The CDR3 spans 20 residues. V lost 4 bases, J lost 0 bases, and 18 bases stayed unmatched. The DNA for the CDR3 is TGTGCTCTTGGGGGGGCCTTCCTACTCCGGGGGATTGCGTACACCGATAAACTCATCTTT. The encoded protein is CALGGAFLLRGIAYTDKLIF.

Points on this clone: This sample also contains other DNA sequences that code for the same CDR3. V and J are TRDV2 and TRDJ2, with D unresolved. Germline loops: CDR1 GEAIGNYY, CDR2 EKD. This CDR3 spans 16 amino acids. V was pared by 0 bases and J by 1 base, with 11 bases between. The CDR3 is CACDTGARFLTAQLFF. The CDR3, as DNA: TGTGCCTGTGACACCGGGGCCCGATTTTTGACAGCACAACTCTTCTTT.

V is TRDV1 and J is TRDJ1, with TRDD3 matching 8 bases. J lost 0 bases, V lost 5 bases, and 26 bases had no gene match. Germline V gene sequence: CDR1 TSWWSYY, CDR2 QGS. The CDR3 sequence is 22 residues long. CDR3 loop: CALGNLMRWGMSGAGYTDKLIF. DNA for the CDR3: TGTGCTCTTGGGAATTTGATGAGGTGGGGGATGTCGGGAGCGGGGTACACCGATAAACTCATCTTT.